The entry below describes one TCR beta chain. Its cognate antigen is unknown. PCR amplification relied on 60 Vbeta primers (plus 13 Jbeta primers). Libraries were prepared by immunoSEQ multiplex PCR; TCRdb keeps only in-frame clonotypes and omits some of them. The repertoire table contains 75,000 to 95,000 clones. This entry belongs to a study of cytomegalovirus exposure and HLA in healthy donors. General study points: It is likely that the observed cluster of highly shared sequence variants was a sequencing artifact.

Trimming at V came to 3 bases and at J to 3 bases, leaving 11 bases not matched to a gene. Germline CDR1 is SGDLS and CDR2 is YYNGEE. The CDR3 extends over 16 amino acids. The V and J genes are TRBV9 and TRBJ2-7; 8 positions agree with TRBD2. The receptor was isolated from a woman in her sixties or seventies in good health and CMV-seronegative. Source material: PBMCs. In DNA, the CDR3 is TGTGCCAGCAGCGCCGACGGGAGGGCCGGACACTACGAGCAGTACTTC. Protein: CASSADGRAGHYEQYF.